This passage covers 25 T cell receptor beta chains from one sample sequenced in a study of T-cell reconstitution after alpha-beta-depleted transplantation in children. TCRbeta library preparation incorporated unique molecular identifiers. TCRdb itself ran the PCR reads through MiXCR, one entry per CDR3 protein. The data contain tens of thousands of distinct CDR3 sequences, over 4.5% of them singletons. The material was PBMCs, mostly from graft donor cells, obtained 180 days after TCRalphabeta/CD19-depleted stem cell transplant. The receptor source for this set is a boy under three years old who had a stem cell transplant for acute myeloid leukemia, so the T cells may come from the graft donor.

This clonotype was counted at least ten times. The chain joins TRBV20-1 to TRBJ2-3, with D hard to call. The CDR3 spans 11 residues. Looked up from germline, CDR1 is DFQATT and CDR2 is SNEGSKA (reference sequence). The V end lost 5 bases, the J end lost 5 bases, and 8 bases lay between the germline ends. The CDR3 protein is CSAWLRDTQYF. In DNA form, the CDR3 reads TGCAGTGCTTGGCTACGAGATACGCAGTATTTT.

There are many counts of this clonotype. The chain joins TRBV19 to TRBJ2-5, with D perhaps TRBD2 (5 bases). The germline CDR1 and CDR2 sequences are LNHDA and SQIVND (reference sequence). Trimming removed 3 bases from V and 5 bases from J, with 7 bases in between. There are 12 residues in the CDR3. The CDR3 loop reads CASSIPGETQYF. CDR3 in DNA: TGTGCCAGTAGTATTCCGGGGGAGACCCAGTACTTC.

This clonotype showed up many times. The chain has TRBV29-1 and TRBJ1-1; 10 nucleotides match TRBD1. There are 16 residues in the CDR3. Germline V gene data show CDR1 as SQVTM and CDR2 as ANQGSEA. V dropped 4 bases and J dropped 0; count of bases not matched to a gene: 8. The chain's CDR3 is CSVGDRGQQVNTEAFF. In DNA form, the CDR3 reads TGCAGCGTTGGGGACAGGGGCCAACAAGTGAACACTGAAGCTTTCTTT.

The sample holds many counts of this clonotype. The rearrangement uses TRBV4-3 and TRBJ1-5, with TRBD1 matching 7 bases. V lost 1 base to trimming and J lost 7 bases; unmatched junction nucleotides: 10. The CDR3 loop spans 16 amino acids. Germline V lookup: CDR1 LGHNA, CDR2 YSLEER. CDR3 coding DNA: TGCGCCAGCAGCCAAGTTTACAGGGGAATGGGACAGCCCCAGCATTTT. Translated: CASSQVYRGMGQPQHF.

This clonotype was seen ten or more times. The J gene is TRBJ2-4, the V gene TRBV5-1; D ambiguous. CDR3 length: 14 residues. V was clipped by 1 base and J by 8 bases, with 13 bases between them. CDR1 is SGHRS, CDR2 YFSETQ, per germline. CDR3 bases: TGCGCCAGCAGCTTGAGTCCAGAATGGGACATTCAGTACTTC. Its protein product is CASSLSPEWDIQYF.

In this sample, this clonotype turned up many times. The rearrangement links TRBV7-2 to TRBJ1-5; D gene uncertain. Germline values: CDR1 SGHTA, CDR2 FQGNSA. Trimming removed 5 bases from V and 6 bases from J, with 11 bases in between. The CDR3 has 13 amino acids. CDR3 sequence reads: CASSLTPGQPQHF. CDR3 coding DNA: TGTGCCAGCAGCCTAACCCCCGGTCAGCCCCAGCATTTT.

This clonotype was observed many times. The V gene is TRBV19, the J gene TRBJ1-5, with 8 bases aligning to TRBD1. The CDR3 spans 15 residues. After removal of 6 bases from V and 2 bases from J, the junction contained 6 bases not matched to a gene. Germline values: CDR1 LNHDA, CDR2 SQIVND (reference sequence). In DNA form, the CDR3 reads TGTGCCAGTAGCGGGGGGACAGGTGGCAATCAGCCCCAGCATTTT. It specifies CASSGGTGGNQPQHF. Filled out from reference TRBV19 and TRBJ1-5, the complete variable domain reads DGGITQSPKYLFRKEGQNVTLSCEQNLNHDAMYWYRQDPGQGLRLIYYSQIVNDFQKGDIAEGYSVSREKKESFPLTVTSAQKNPTAFYLCASSGGTGGNQPQHFGDGTRLSIL.

Many counts were recorded for this clonotype. The rearrangement links TRBV7-2 to TRBJ2-2; no clear D gene. V was shortened by 2 bases and J by 1 base, with 2 bases between the two germline ends. This CDR3 has 13 residues. CDR1 and CDR2 from the germline V gene are SGHTA and FQGNSA. This chain's CDR3 is CASSLMNTGELFF. The CDR3 DNA reads as TGTGCCAGCAGCTTAATGAACACCGGGGAGCTGTTTTTT.

This clonotype was observed many times. The rearrangement links TRBV30 to TRBJ2-7, with D possibly matching TRBD2 (6 bases). Trimming cost V 5 bases and J 0 bases, with 17 bases left between them. Per the germline V gene, CDR1 is GTSNPN and CDR2 is SVGIG (reference sequence). The CDR3 consists of 15 residues. Here the CDR3 DNA reads TGTGCCTGGGATGGGGACTCGCCGCTCTCCTACGAGCAGTACTTC. Protein sequence: CAWDGDSPLSYEQYF.

In its sample, this clonotype was seen many times. The gene calls are TRBV10-2 and TRBJ2-5; a possible D gene is TRBD2 (5 bases). The CDR3 length is 13 residues. Trimming cost V 3 bases and J 5 bases, with 10 bases left between them. Germline V gene data show CDR1 as WSHSY and CDR2 as SAAADI. The CDR3 sequence: CASSDRGWETQYF. The DNA of the CDR3 is TGCGCCAGCAGTGACCGGGGTTGGGAGACCCAGTACTTC.

The sample holds many counts of this clonotype. The V call is TRBV6-5, the J call TRBJ2-1; 8 nucleotides agree with TRBD1. Germline loops: CDR1 MNHEY, CDR2 SVGAGI. V shed 2 bases and J 8 bases; nucleotides not matched to a gene: 14. This CDR3 has 17 amino acids. The CDR3 spells CASSYSRALNRGDEQFF. DNA for the CDR3: TGTGCCAGCAGTTACAGCAGGGCTCTTAACAGGGGGGATGAGCAGTTCTTC.

This clonotype was recorded at least ten times. The chain is built from TRBV5-1 and TRBJ2-1; weak D call: TRBD1 (5 bases). Per germline, CDR1 SGHRS and CDR2 YFSETQ. This CDR3 comprises 16 residues. V lost 4 bases and J lost 8, with 22 bases in between. The CDR3 reads CASSRLGQVQGDEQFF. DNA of the CDR3: TGCGCCAGCAGCCGTTTGGGGCAGGTCCAAGGAGATGAGCAGTTCTTC.

This clonotype was seen at least ten times. The chain is built from TRBV12-3 or TRBV12-4 and TRBJ2-5, with D perhaps matching TRBD2 (5 bases). Trimming removed 3 bases at V and 5 bases at J, with 13 bases between. This CDR3 has 14 amino acids. The CDR3 nucleotides are TGTGCCAGCAGTTTGTCCCCGGGGATGGAGACCCAGTACTTC. Amino acid sequence: CASSLSPGMETQYF.

This clonotype showed up just a few times. The rearrangement uses TRBV5-4 and TRBJ2-7; 12 nucleotides match TRBD2. V shed 3 bases, J shed 6 bases, and the junction held 4 bases outside the gene matches. This CDR3 has 14 residues. The germline V gene has CDR1 SGHNT and CDR2 YYREEE (reference sequence). CDR3 coding DNA: TGTGCCAGCAGCTCCGGACTAGCGGGGAGCGAGCAGTACGTC. This encodes CASSSGLAGSEQYV.

Many counts were recorded for this clonotype. The V and J genes are TRBV24-1 and TRBJ2-1; 7 bases map to TRBD2. The CDR3 length is 13 residues. Germline V gene data show CDR1 as KGHDR and CDR2 as SFDVKD. The ends lost 6 bases at V and 5 bases at J; junction bases unmatched: 3. The CDR3 bases are TGTGCCACCAGTTGGGGGGGGGACAATGAGCAGTTCTTC. The encoded protein is CATSWGGDNEQFF.

The chain is built from TRBV19 and TRBJ2-1; D is ambiguous. The CDR3 length is 12 residues. Looked up from germline, CDR1 is LNHDA and CDR2 is SQIVND (reference sequence). Trimming cost V 1 base and J 9 bases, with 7 bases left between them. The CDR3 region has the DNA TGTGCCAGTAGTATAGGCAGAGCTGAGCAGTTCTTC. Amino acids: CASSIGRAEQFF.

This clonotype was seen many times. J is TRBJ2-1 and V is TRBV12-3 or TRBV12-4, with D uncertain. Trimming stripped 5 bases from V and 12 bases from J, with 11 bases between. The CDR3 is 11 residues long. The CDR3 reads CASSPLFVQFF. CDR3 sequence (DNA): TGTGCCAGCAGTCCCCTGTTCGTGCAGTTCTTC.

This clonotype was counted at least ten times. V and J are TRBV7-6 and TRBJ2-2; D is tentatively TRBD1 or TRBD2 (5 bases each). The V gene lost 4 bases and the J gene lost 1 base, with 16 bases spanning the gap. CDR3 length: 17 residues. Germline CDR1 SGHVS, CDR2 FNYEAQ. CDR3 amino acids: CASSSVGRAGNTGELFF. The CDR3 DNA reads TGTGCCAGCAGCTCCGTGGGCAGGGCGGGGAACACCGGGGAGCTGTTTTTT.

In DNA form, the CDR3 reads TGCAGTGTGGGGACAGACAATGAGCAGTTCTTC. Protein sequence: CSVGTDNEQFF. V usage is TRBV20-1 and J usage is TRBJ2-1; 7 nucleotides match TRBD1. Germline assignment: CDR1 DFQATT and CDR2 SNEGSKA (reference sequence). V lost 7 bases and J lost 5; bases outside the gene matches: 2. CDR3 length equals 11 residues.

This clonotype was seen at least ten times. V is TRBV12-3 or TRBV12-4 and J is TRBJ1-1; 8 nucleotides line up with TRBD1. There are 14 residues in the CDR3. The trim removed 6 bases at V and 7 bases at J, leaving 10 bases unmatched. CDR3 nucleotides: TGTGCCAGCAGGTCCAGGGGGCATAGCCTTGAAGCTTTCTTT. This codes for CASRSRGHSLEAFF.

The sample holds many counts of this clonotype. The rearrangement uses TRBV30 and TRBJ2-3, with D tentatively TRBD2 (6 bases). Germline assignment: CDR1 GTSNPN and CDR2 SVGIG (reference sequence). This CDR3 comprises 16 residues. V lost 0 bases and J 2 bases, leaving 15 bases between the germline ends. CDR3 loop: CAWSVLGGKITDTQYF. Written as DNA, the CDR3 is TGTGCCTGGAGTGTACTGGGGGGAAAAATCACAGATACGCAGTATTTT.

The gene calls are TRBV6-4 and TRBJ1-4; TRBD1 might be the D (6 bases). The germline CDR1 and CDR2 sequences are MRHNA and SNTAGT. Trimming took 11 bases from V and 6 from J, leaving 28 bases between them. This CDR3 is 17 amino acids long. The CDR3 DNA reads as TGTGCCTTCAGCCCCTCTACAGGGATCGACCCCGATGAAAAACTGTTTTTT. This gives the protein CAFSPSTGIDPDEKLFF.

This clonotype was found many times. The rearrangement joins TRBV19 to TRBJ2-2; D not resolved. The CDR3 extends over 13 amino acids. Per germline, CDR1 LNHDA and CDR2 SQIVND (reference sequence). Trimming took 3 bases from V and 7 from J, leaving 9 bases between them. The CDR3 here is CASSILRSGELFF. For the CDR3, the DNA is TGTGCCAGTAGTATTTTGAGGAGCGGGGAGCTGTTTTTT.

This clonotype was observed many times. The genes are TRBV28 and TRBJ1-5; 7 bases agree with TRBD1. The CDR3 runs to 17 residues. Germline-derived CDR1 and CDR2 are MDHEN and SYDVKM. J was trimmed by 0 bases and V by 6 bases; bases with no gene match: 11. CDR3 sequence reads: CASSPHGTDNSNQPQHF. As DNA, the CDR3 is TGTGCCAGCAGCCCTCATGGGACAGATAATAGCAATCAGCCCCAGCATTTT. Full variable domain (remainder filled in from reference TRBV28 and TRBJ1-5): DVKVTQSSRYLVKRTGEKVFLECVQDMDHENMFWYRQDPGLGLRLIYFSYDVKMKEKGDIPEGYSVSREKKERFSLILESASTNQTSMYLCASSPHGTDNSNQPQHFGDGTRLSIL.

Many counts were recorded for this clonotype. This chain joins TRBV6-1 and TRBJ2-7; no clear D gene. The CDR3 spans 13 residues. Trimming stripped 3 bases from V and 4 bases from J, with 10 bases between. The V gene's germline CDR1 is MNHNS and CDR2 SASEGT. CDR3 in DNA: TGTGCCAGCAGTGAGGGCAGCAATTACGAGCAGTACGTC. Protein product: CASSEGSNYEQYV.